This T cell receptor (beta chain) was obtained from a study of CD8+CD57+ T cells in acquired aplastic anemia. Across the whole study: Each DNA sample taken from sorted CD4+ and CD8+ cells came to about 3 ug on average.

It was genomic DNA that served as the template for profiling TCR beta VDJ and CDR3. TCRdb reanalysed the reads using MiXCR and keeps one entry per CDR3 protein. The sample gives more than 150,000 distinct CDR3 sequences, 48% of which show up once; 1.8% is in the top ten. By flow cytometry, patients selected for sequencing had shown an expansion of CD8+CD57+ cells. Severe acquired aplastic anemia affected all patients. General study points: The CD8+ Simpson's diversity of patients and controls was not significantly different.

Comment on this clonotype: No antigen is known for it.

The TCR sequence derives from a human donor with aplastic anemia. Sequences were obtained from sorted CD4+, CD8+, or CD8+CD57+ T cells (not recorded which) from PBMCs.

The CDR3 bases are TGTGCCAGCACGAGAGAGGCTGGGCTGTTTTTT. Translation gives CASTREAGLFF. The chain carries TRBV2 and TRBJ2-2; D not resolved. CDR1 and CDR2 (germline): SNHLY, FYNNEI. The CDR3 contains 11 residues. Deletions cut 7 bases from V and 13 bases from J, with 13 bases between.